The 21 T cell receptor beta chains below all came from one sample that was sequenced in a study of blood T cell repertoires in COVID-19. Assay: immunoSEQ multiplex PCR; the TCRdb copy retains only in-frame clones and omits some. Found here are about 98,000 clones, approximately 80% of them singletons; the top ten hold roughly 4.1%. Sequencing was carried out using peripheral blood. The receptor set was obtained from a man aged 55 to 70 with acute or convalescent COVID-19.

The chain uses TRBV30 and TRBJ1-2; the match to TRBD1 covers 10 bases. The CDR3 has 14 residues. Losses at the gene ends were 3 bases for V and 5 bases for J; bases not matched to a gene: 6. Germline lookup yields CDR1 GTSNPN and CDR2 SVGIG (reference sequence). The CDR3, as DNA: TGTGCCTGGAGCCGACAGGGGGCGGTTTATGGCTACACCTTC. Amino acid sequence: CAWSRQGAVYGYTF.

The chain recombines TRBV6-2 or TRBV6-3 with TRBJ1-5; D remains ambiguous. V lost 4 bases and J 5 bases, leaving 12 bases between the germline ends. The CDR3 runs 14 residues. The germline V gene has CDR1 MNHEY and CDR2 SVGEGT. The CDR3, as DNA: TGTGCCAGCAGTTCTATCTTAGAGGATCAGCCCCAGCATTTT. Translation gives CASSSILEDQPQHF.

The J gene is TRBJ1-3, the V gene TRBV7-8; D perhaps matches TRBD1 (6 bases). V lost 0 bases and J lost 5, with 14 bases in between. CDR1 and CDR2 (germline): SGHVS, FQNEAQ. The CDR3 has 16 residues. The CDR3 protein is CASSLAPTGTRNTIYF. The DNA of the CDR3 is TGTGCCAGCAGCTTAGCCCCAACAGGGACCCGAAACACCATATATTTT.

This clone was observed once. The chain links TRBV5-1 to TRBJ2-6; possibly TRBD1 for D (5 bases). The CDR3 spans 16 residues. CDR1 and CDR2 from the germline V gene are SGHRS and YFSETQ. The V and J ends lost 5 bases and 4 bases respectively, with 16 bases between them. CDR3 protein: CASSLPQGSGANVLTF. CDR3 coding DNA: TGCGCCAGCAGTCTTCCCCAGGGCTCCGGGGCCAACGTCCTGACTTTC.

This chain's CDR3 is CASSGGDSGANVLTF. Written as DNA, the CDR3 is TGTGCCAGCAGCGGAGGGGATTCTGGGGCCAACGTCCTGACTTTC. This chain joins TRBV11-3 and TRBJ2-6, with a tentative D call TRBD2 (6 bases). CDR1 and CDR2 from the germline V gene are SGHNT and YENEEA. V lost 5 bases and J lost 1, with 9 bases in between. The CDR3 loop spans 15 amino acids.

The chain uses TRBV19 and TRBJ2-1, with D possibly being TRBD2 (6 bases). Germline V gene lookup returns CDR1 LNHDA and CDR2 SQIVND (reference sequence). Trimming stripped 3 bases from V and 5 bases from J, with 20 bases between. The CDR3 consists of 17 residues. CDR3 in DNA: TGTGCCAGTAGTATCGGACTACTAAACAGCAACAACAATGAGCAGTTCTTC. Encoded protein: CASSIGLLNSNNNEQFF.

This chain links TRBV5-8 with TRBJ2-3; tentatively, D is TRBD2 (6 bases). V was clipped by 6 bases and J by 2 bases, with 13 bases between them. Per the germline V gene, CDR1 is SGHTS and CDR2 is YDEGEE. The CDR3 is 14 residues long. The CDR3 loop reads CASTQGLSTDTQYF. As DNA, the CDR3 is TGTGCCAGCACCCAGGGACTGTCCACAGATACGCAGTATTTT.

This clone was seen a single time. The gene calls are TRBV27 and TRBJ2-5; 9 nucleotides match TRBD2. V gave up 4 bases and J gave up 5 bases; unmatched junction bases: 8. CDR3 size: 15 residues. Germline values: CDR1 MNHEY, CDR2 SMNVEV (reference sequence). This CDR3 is CASSSAGGPRETQYF. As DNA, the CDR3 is TGTGCCAGCAGTTCCGCGGGGGGGCCAAGGGAGACCCAGTACTTC.

The CDR3 DNA follows: TGTGCCAGCAGTTACACCGGCAGCGGGGGAGAAAAACTGTTTTTT. The encoded protein is CASSYTGSGGEKLFF. The chain uses TRBV6-5 and TRBJ1-4; the D gene is possibly TRBD1 (5 bases). The length of the CDR3 is 15 residues. V was cut by 2 bases and J by 8 bases, with 15 bases left in between. Germline CDR1 is MNHEY and CDR2 is SVGAGI.

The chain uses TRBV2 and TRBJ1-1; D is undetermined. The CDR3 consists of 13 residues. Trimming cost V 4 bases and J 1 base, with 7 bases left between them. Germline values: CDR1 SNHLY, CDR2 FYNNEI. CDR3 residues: CASSVTGNTEAFF. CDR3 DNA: TGTGCCAGCAGTGTGACGGGGAACACTGAAGCTTTCTTT.

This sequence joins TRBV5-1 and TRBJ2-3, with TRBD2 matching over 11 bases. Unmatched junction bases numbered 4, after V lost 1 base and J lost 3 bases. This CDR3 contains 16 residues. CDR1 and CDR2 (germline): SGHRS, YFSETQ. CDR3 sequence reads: CASSLSPSGGTDTQYF. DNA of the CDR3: TGCGCCAGCAGCTTGTCCCCTAGCGGGGGGACAGATACGCAGTATTTT.

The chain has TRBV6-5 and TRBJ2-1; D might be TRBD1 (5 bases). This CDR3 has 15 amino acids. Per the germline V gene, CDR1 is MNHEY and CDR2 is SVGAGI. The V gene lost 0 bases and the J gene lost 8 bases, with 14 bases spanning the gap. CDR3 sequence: CASSYSKQGSYEQFF. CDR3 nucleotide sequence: TGTGCCAGCAGTTACTCGAAGCAGGGTTCGTATGAGCAGTTCTTC.

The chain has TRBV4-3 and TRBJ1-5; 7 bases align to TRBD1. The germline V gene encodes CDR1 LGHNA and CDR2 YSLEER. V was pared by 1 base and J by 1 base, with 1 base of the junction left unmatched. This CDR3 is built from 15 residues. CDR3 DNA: TGCGCCAGCAGCCAAGCACAGGGGAGCAATCAGCCCCAGCATTTT. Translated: CASSQAQGSNQPQHF.

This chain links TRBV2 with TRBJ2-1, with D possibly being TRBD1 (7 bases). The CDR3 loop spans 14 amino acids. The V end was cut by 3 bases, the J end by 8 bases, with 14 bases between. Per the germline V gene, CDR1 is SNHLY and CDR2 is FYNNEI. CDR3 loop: CASSEDRTMDEQFF. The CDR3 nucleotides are TGTGCCAGCAGTGAGGACAGGACTATGGATGAGCAGTTCTTC. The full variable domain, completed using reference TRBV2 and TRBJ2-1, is EPEVTQTPSHQVTQMGQEVILRCVPISNHLYFYWYRQILGQKVEFLVSFYNNEISEKSEIFDDQFSVERPDGSNFTLKIRSTKLEDSAMYFCASSEDRTMDEQFFGPGTRLTVL.

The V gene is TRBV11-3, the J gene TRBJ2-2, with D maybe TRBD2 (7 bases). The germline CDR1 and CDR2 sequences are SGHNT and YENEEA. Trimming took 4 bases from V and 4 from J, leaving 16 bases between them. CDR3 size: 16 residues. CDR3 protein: CASSSQGGGITGELFF. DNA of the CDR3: TGTGCCAGCAGCTCACAGGGAGGGGGAATCACCGGGGAGCTGTTTTTT.

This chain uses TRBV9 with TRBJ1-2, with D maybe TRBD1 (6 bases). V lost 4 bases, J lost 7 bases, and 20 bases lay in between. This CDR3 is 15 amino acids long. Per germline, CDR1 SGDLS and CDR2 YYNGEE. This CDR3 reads CASSRLVGAQGGYTF. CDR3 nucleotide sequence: TGTGCCAGCAGCCGCCTTGTGGGGGCGCAGGGTGGCTACACCTTC.

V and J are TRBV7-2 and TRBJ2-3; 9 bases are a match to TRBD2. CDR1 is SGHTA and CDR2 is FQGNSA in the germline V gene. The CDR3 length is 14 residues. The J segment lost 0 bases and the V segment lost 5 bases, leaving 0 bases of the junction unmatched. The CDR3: CASSTSGSTDTQYF. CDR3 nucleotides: TGTGCCAGCAGCACTAGCGGGAGCACAGATACGCAGTATTTT. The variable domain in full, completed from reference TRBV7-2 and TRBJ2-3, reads GAGVSQSPSNKVTEKGKDVELRCDPISGHTALYWYRQSLGQGLEFLIYFQGNSAPDKSGLPSDRFSAERTGGSVSTLTIQRTQQEDSAVYLCASSTSGSTDTQYFGPGTRLTVL.

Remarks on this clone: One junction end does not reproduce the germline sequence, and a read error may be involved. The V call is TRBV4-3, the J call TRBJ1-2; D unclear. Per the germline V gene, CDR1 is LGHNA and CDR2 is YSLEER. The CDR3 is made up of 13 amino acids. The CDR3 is CASSQDRGLRSHF. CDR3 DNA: TGCGCCAGCAGCCAAGATCGAGGCCTCCGTAGCCACTTC.

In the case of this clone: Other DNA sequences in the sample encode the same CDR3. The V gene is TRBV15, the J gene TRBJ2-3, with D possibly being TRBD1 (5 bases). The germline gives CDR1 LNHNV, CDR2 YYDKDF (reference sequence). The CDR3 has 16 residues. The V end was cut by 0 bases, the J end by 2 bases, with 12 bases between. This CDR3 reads CATSRDGAGYTDTQYF. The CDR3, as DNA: TGTGCCACCAGCAGAGATGGAGCAGGGTACACAGATACGCAGTATTTT.

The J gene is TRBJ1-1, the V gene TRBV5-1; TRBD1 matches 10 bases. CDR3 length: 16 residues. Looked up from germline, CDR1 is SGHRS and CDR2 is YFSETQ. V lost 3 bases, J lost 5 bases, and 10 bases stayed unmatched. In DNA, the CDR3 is TGCGCCAGCAGCTCCGGGACAGGGGCAATGGGGACTGAAGCTTTCTTT. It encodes CASSSGTGAMGTEAFF. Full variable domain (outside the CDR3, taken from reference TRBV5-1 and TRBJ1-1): KAGVTQTPRYLIKTRGQQVTLSCSPISGHRSVSWYQQTPGQGLQFLFEYFSETQRNKGNFPGRFSGRQFSNSRSEMNVSTLELGDSALYLCASSSGTGAMGTEAFFGQGTRLTVV.

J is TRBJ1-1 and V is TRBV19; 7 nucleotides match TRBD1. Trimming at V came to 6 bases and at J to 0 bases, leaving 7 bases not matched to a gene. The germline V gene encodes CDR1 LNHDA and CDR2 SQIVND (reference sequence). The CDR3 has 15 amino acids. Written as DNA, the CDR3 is TGTGCCAGTAGCCATCTGGACAGGTTGAACACTGAAGCTTTCTTT. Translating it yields CASSHLDRLNTEAFF.